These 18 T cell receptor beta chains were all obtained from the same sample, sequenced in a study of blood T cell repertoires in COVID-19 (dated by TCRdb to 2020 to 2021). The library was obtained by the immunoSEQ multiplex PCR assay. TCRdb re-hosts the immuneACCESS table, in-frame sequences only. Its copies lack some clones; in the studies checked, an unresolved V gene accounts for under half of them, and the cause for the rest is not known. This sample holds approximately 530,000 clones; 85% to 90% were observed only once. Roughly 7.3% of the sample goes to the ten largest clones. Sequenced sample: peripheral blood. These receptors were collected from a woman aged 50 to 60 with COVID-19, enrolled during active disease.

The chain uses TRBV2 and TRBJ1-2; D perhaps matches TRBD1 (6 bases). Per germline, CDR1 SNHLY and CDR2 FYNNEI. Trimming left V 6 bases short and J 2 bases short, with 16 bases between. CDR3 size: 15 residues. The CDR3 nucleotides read TGTGCCAGCAGCCCTTTCTTGGACAGAAACTATGGCTACACCTTC. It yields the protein CASSPFLDRNYGYTF.

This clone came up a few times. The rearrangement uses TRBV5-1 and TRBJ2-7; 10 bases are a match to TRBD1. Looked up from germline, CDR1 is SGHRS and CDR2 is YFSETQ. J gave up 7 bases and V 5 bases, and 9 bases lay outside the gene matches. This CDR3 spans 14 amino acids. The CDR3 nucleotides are TGCGCCAGCAGATTTGACAGGGGGCTGGAAGAGCAGTACTTC. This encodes CASRFDRGLEEQYF. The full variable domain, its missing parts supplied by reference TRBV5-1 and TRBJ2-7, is KAGVTQTPRYLIKTRGQQVTLSCSPISGHRSVSWYQQTPGQGLQFLFEYFSETQRNKGNFPGRFSGRQFSNSRSEMNVSTLELGDSALYLCASRFDRGLEEQYFGPGTRLTVT.

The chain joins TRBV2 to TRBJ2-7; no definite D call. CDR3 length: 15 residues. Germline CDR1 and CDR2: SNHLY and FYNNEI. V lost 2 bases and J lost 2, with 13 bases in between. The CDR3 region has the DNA TGTGCCAGCAGTGAATCGCCTAGTATCCCCTACGAGCAGTACTTC. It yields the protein CASSESPSIPYEQYF.

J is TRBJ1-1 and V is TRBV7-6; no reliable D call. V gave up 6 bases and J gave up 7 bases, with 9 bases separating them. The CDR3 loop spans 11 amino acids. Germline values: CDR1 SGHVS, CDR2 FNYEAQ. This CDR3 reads CASRREGEAFF. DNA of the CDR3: TGTGCCAGCAGGAGGGAGGGTGAAGCTTTCTTT.

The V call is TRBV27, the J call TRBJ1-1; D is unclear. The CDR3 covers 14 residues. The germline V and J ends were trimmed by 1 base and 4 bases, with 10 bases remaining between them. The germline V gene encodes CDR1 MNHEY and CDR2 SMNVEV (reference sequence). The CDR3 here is CASSLWQEGTEAFF. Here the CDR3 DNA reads TGTGCCAGCAGTTTATGGCAGGAAGGCACTGAAGCTTTCTTT.

In DNA, the CDR3 is TGTGCCAGCAGTTACTCAAGCGGGGGGGCGAAGACCCAGTACTTC. It yields the protein CASSYSSGGAKTQYF. This chain links TRBV6-2 or TRBV6-3 with TRBJ2-5, with 10 bases that match TRBD2. Germline V lookup: CDR1 MNHEY, CDR2 SVGEGT. Trimming removed 0 bases from V and 6 bases from J; junction bases left unmatched: 4. The CDR3 sequence is 15 residues long.

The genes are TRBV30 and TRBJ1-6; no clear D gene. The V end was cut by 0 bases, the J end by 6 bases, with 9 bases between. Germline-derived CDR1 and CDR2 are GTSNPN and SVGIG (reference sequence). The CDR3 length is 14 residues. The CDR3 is CAWSVGEGNSPLHF. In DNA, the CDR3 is TGTGCCTGGAGTGTAGGAGAGGGTAATTCACCCCTCCACTTT.

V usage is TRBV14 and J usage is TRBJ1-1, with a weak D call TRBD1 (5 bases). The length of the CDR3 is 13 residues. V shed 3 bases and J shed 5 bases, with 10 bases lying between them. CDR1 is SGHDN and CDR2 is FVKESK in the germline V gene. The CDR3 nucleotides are TGTGCCAGCAGCCATGCAGGGAATACTGAAGCTTTCTTT. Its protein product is CASSHAGNTEAFF.

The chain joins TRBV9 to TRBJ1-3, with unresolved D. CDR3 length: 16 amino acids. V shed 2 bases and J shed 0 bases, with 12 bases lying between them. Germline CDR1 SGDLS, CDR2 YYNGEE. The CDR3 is CASSVEEVGSGNTIYF. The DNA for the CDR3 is TGTGCCAGCAGCGTGGAGGAGGTGGGCTCTGGAAACACCATATATTTT.

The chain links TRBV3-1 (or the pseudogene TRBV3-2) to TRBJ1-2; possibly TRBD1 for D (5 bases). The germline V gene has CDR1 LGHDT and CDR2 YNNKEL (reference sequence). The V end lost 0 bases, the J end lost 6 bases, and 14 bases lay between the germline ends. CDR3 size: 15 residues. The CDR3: CASSQEVDSPNGYTF. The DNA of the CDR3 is TGTGCCAGCAGCCAAGAGGTTGACAGCCCTAATGGCTACACCTTC.

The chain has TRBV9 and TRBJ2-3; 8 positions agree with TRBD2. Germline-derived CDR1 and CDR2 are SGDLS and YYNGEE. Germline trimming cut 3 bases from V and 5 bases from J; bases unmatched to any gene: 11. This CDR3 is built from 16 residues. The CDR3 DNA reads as TGTGCCAGCAGCGCCCCTCGGATTAGCGGGGAAGATACGCAGTATTTT. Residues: CASSAPRISGEDTQYF.

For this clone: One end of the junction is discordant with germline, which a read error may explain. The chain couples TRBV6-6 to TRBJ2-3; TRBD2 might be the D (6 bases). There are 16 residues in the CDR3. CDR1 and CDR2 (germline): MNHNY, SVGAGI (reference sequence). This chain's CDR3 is CASSRDGRGGTNTQYF. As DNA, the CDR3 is TGTGCCAGCAGTCGAGACGGAAGGGGAGGCACAAATACGCAGTATTTT.

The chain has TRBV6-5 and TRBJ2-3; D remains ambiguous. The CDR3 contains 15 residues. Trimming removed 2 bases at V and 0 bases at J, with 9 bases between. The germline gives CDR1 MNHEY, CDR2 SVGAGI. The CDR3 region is CASSYQASSTDTQYF. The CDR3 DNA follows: TGTGCCAGCAGTTACCAAGCGAGTAGCACAGATACGCAGTATTTT.

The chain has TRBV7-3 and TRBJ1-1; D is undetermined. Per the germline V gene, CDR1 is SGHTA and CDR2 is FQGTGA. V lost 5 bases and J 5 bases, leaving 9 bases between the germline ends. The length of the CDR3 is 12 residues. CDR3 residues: CASSHGETEAFF. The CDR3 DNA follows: TGTGCCAGCAGCCACGGTGAGACTGAAGCTTTCTTT.

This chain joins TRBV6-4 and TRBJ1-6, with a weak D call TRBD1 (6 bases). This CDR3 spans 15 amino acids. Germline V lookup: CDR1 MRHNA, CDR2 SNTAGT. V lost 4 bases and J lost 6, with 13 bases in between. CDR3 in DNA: TGTGCCAGCAGTGCCGACAGGCTTTCTAATTCACCCCTCCACTTT. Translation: CASSADRLSNSPLHF.

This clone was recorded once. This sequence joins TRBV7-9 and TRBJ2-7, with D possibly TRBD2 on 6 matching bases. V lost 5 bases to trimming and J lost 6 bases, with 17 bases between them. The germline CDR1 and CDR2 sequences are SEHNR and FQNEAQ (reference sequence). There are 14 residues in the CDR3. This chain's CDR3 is CASSIQAGQSEQYF. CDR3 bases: TGTGCCAGCAGCATCCAAGCGGGTCAAAGCGAGCAGTACTTC.

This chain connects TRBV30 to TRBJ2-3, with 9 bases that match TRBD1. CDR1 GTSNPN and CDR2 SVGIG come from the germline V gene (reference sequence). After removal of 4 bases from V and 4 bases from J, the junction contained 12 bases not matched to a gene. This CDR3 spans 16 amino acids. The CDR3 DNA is TGTGCCTGGACCTCGGGCGGGACAGGGTGGCCAGATACGCAGTATTTT. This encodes CAWTSGGTGWPDTQYF.

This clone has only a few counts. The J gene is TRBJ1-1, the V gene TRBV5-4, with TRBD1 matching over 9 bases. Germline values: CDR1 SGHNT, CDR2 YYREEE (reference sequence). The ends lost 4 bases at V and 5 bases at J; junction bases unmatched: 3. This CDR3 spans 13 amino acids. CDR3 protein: CASSVDRGTEAFF. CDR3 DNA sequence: TGTGCCAGCAGCGTCGACAGGGGGACTGAAGCTTTCTTT. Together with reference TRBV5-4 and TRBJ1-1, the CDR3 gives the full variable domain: ETGVTQSPTHLIKTRGQQVTLRCSSQSGHNTVSWYQQALGQGPQFIFQYYREEENGRGNFPPRFSGLQFPNYSSELNVNALELDDSALYLCASSVDRGTEAFFGQGTRLTVV.